These 30 T cell receptor beta chains were sequenced from one sample in a study of tumor and adjacent non-tumor tissue in lung cancer. A modified ARM-PCR protocol with three rounds of nested PCR amplified TCRbeta. Using its own MiXCR run on the multiplex PCR reads, TCRdb lists one record per CDR3 protein. The table shows about 200,000 distinct CDR3 sequences, with around 71% occurring only once. RNA was extracted from bulk tissue without any cell sorting. Specimen: lung tumor tissue. These receptors were taken from a man aged 55 to 69 with non-small cell lung cancer.

This clonotype was picked up one time. Just one base apart from a much larger clone, this may be a read error. The V call is TRBV24-1, the J call TRBJ2-1; D possibly corresponds to TRBD2 (7 bases). CDR3 length: 14 amino acids. Germline V gives CDR1 KGHDR, CDR2 SFDVKD. CDR3 in amino acids: CATKKGGAYNVQFF. The DNA of the CDR3 is TGTGCCACCAAGAAGGGGGGGGCCTACAATGTGCAGTTCTTC.

On this clonotype: One junction end does not reproduce the germline sequence, and a read error may be involved. The chain couples TRBV4-1 to TRBJ2-7, with D tentatively TRBD1 or TRBD2 (5 bases each). The CDR3 spans 15 residues. Per germline, CDR1 MGHRA and CDR2 YSYEKL. This CDR3 is CASSQDMGEPYEKYF. CDR3 DNA sequence: TGCGCCAGCAGCCAAGATATGGGGGAGCCCTACGAGAAGTACTTC.

Notes on this clonotype: At one boundary the junction diverges from the germline segment, which might be a read error. This chain uses TRBV11-2 with TRBJ2-5; D call uncertain. The CDR3 has 15 amino acids. Germline V gives CDR1 SGHAT, CDR2 FQNNGV. The CDR3 region is CAISLVYSASGTQYF. CDR3 in DNA: TGTGCCATCAGCTTAGTGTACTCAGCTTCTGGGACCCAGTACTTC.

With respect to this clonotype: At one end, the junction sequence differs from germline, possibly due to a read error. The CDR3: CTSSQDRGFTPYEQYF. The CDR3 coding sequence is TGTACCAGCAGCCAAGATAGAGGCTTCACCCCCTACGAGCAGTACTTC. V gene TRBV4-2 combines with J gene TRBJ2-7; D not resolved. The germline CDR1 and CDR2 sequences are LGHNA and YNFKEQ. The CDR3 is made up of 16 amino acids.

In the case of this clonotype: It may be a read error: a sequence one base away is much more abundant. CDR3 DNA: TGCAGCGCCGCCGGACAGGGGTTTGGAACCACCATATATTTT. Protein: CSAAGQGFGTTIYF. The chain links TRBV29-1 to TRBJ1-3; 9 nucleotides match TRBD1. The CDR3 totals 14 residues. Germline values: CDR1 SQVTM, CDR2 ANQGSEA.

Concerning this clonotype: One end of the junction varies from germline; a read error may be responsible. The rearrangement links TRBV11-2 to TRBJ1-2; D is uncertain. Germline CDR1 SGHAT, CDR2 FQNNGV. The CDR3 is made up of 15 amino acids. CDR3 in amino acids: CASSLALERYYGNTF. The DNA of the CDR3 is TGTGCCAGCAGCTTAGCTCTGGAACGTTATTATGGCAACACCTTC. Drawing the rest from reference TRBV11-2 and TRBJ1-2, the complete variable domain is EAGVAQSPRYKIIEKRQSVAFWCNPISGHATLYWYQQILGQGPKLLIQFQNNGVVDDSQLPKDRFSAERLKGVDSTLKIQPAKLEDSAVYLCASSLALERYYGNTFGSGTRLTVV.

Turning to this clonotype: Its ends do not fully match the called genes, so a read error is possible. The chain combines TRBV4-3 with TRBJ2-6; D might be TRBD1 (5 bases). This CDR3 contains 16 residues. CDR1 is LGHNA and CDR2 is YSLEER in the germline V gene. CDR3 sequence: CASNQGAVSGANVLTF. CDR3 sequence (DNA): TGCGCCAGCAACCAAGGGGCGGTGTCTGGAGCCAACGTCCTGACTTTC.

Ten or more counts support this clonotype. This chain uses TRBV20-1 with TRBJ1-6; D possibly corresponds to TRBD1 (6 bases). V dropped 1 base and J dropped 7 bases, with 14 bases sitting between them. Germline V gives CDR1 DFQATT, CDR2 SNEGSKA (reference sequence). The CDR3 totals 15 residues. The CDR3 nucleotides read TGCAGTGCTAGAGTGGGGGCCAGGCGAAATTCACCCCTCCACTTT. Amino acids: CSARVGARRNSPLHF.

Comment on this clonotype: A much larger clone lies one base from this, so it may be a read error. DNA of the CDR3: TGCAGCGTTGGAGGGCAGGGGGCAGGAAAACTGTTTTTT. Its translation: CSVGGQGAGKLFF. The gene calls are TRBV29-1 and TRBJ1-4; TRBD1 aligns across 8 bases. This CDR3 spans 13 amino acids. Germline lookup yields CDR1 SQVTM and CDR2 ANQGSEA. With 4 bases clipped from V and 10 bases from J, the junction kept 8 bases outside the gene matches.

Remarks on this clonotype: One base away lies a much larger clone, so this may be a sequencing read error. The chain has TRBV20-1 and TRBJ1-6, with D unresolved. The germline V and J ends were trimmed by 1 base and 9 bases, with 16 bases remaining between them. The CDR3 is made up of 15 amino acids. Per the germline V gene, CDR1 is DFQATT and CDR2 is SNEGSKA (reference sequence). The chain's CDR3 is CSARGEGSGSSPLHF. The CDR3 bases are TGCAGTGCTAGAGGAGAGGGTTCGGGAAGTTCACCCCTCCACTTT.

To note about this clonotype: A much larger clone differs by one base, so this may be a read error. The chain combines TRBV12-3 or TRBV12-4 with TRBJ1-6, with TRBD1 as a possible D gene (5 bases). The CDR3 is 17 residues long. The ends were cut back, 8 bases at V and 4 bases at J, with 21 bases in the middle. CDR3 in amino acids: CASCSSGLDSYNSPLHF. The CDR3 DNA sequence: TGTGCCAGCTGTTCCTCAGGGCTCGACAGTTATAATTCACCCCTCCACTTT.

A single count supports this clonotype. One junction end disagrees with the germline gene, perhaps due to a read error. The chain carries TRBV6-5 and TRBJ2-3; D not certain. From germline, CDR1 is MNHEY and CDR2 SVGAGI. The CDR3 is made up of 14 amino acids. This CDR3 is CTSRAIRQTDTQYF. The CDR3 DNA follows: TGTACCAGCCGAGCTATACGGCAGACAGATACGCAGTATTTT.

This sequence joins TRBV14 and TRBJ1-2, with D perhaps matching TRBD1 (6 bases). Trimming took off 4 bases at V and 4 bases at J, with 16 bases between the two ends. CDR3 length: 15 amino acids. The germline V gene has CDR1 SGHDN and CDR2 FVKESK. The CDR3 coding sequence is TGTGCCAGCAGCCCCCGGAGACAGGAGGTCTATGGCTACACCTTC. It yields the protein CASSPRRQEVYGYTF.

A note on this clonotype: Compared with germline, one end of the junction differs, possibly owing to a read error. V and J are TRBV11-2 and TRBJ1-6; 8 nucleotides align to TRBD1. Germline CDR1 and CDR2: SGHAT and FQNNGV. CDR3 length: 17 amino acids. The CDR3 nucleotides read TGTGCCGGCAGCCAGAAAACGCGGACAGGGCTAGAATCACTCCTCCACTTT. Protein product: CAGSQKTRTGLESLLHF.

As regards this clonotype: The junction and the germline gene differ at one end; a read error may be behind it. The V gene is TRBV5-6, the J gene TRBJ2-3, with D unclear. The CDR3 extends over 15 amino acids. CDR1 is SGHDT, CDR2 YYEEEE, per germline. CDR3 protein: CVSSSYSPRTDTQYF. For the CDR3, the DNA is TGTGTCAGCAGCTCCTACTCCCCCCGCACAGATACGCAGTATTTT.

About this clonotype itself: The junction departs from the called germline gene at one end, perhaps through a read error. The chain employs TRBV12-3 or TRBV12-4 and TRBJ2-3, with 7 positions matching TRBD1. The CDR3 contains 12 residues. Here the CDR3 reads CATRGQRDTQYF. The CDR3, as DNA: TGTGCCACACGGGGACAGAGGGATACGCAGTATTTC.

With respect to this clonotype: The junction departs from germline at one end; a sequencing error may be responsible. The rearrangement uses TRBV20-1 and TRBJ2-1, with a weak D call TRBD2 (6 bases). The CDR3 length is 16 residues. Germline V gives CDR1 DFQATT, CDR2 SNEGSKA (reference sequence). The CDR3 loop reads CSARDTSRPRYNEQLF. CDR3 DNA: TGCAGTGCTAGAGACACTAGCAGGCCCCGTTACAATGAGCAGCTCTTC.

This clonotype was seen a few times. This rearrangement joins TRBV6-6 to TRBJ2-3; 11 bases align to TRBD2. CDR3 length equals 16 residues. Trimming at V came to 4 bases and at J to 2 bases, leaving 5 bases not matched to a gene. Germline V gene lookup returns CDR1 MNHNY and CDR2 SVGAGI (reference sequence). CDR3 sequence reads: CASSSLLAGDTDTQYF. For the CDR3, the DNA is TGTGCCAGCAGTTCCCTACTAGCGGGGGACACAGATACGCAGTATTTT.

Notes on this clonotype: This is likely a read error, given that the CDR3 carries no conserved phenylalanine or tryptophan at its end. This chain joins TRBV20-1 and TRBJ2-3; D is undetermined. The CDR3 is 12 amino acids. From germline, CDR1 is DFQATT and CDR2 SNEGSKA (reference sequence). DNA of the CDR3: TGCAATGCTAGAGAAGGTCAAGATACGCAGTATTCT. Amino acid sequence: CNAREGQDTQYS.

This sequence joins TRBV4-2 and TRBJ2-7; D not resolved. The V end was cut by 0 bases, the J end by 5 bases, with 11 bases between. CDR3 length: 14 residues. Germline V gives CDR1 LGHNA, CDR2 YNFKEQ. The CDR3 reads CASSQDQRVDEQYF. CDR3 nucleotide sequence: TGTGCCAGCAGCCAAGACCAGCGCGTGGACGAGCAGTACTTC.

Worth noting for this clonotype: The junction departs from the called germline gene at one end, perhaps through a read error. The chain uses TRBV28 and TRBJ1-2, with D maybe TRBD1 (6 bases). The CDR3 is 13 residues long. Germline V CDR1 and CDR2: MDHEN, SYDVKM. The CDR3 DNA follows: TGTGCCAGCAGTTCGCAGGGGTACTATGACTACACCTTC. Its protein is CASSSQGYYDYTF.

Concerning this clonotype itself: At one boundary the junction diverges from the germline segment, which might be a read error. V is TRBV12-3 or TRBV12-4 and J is TRBJ1-1; tentatively, D is TRBD1 (6 bases). The CDR3 consists of 15 residues. The CDR3, as DNA: TGTGCCAGCAGTTTAGCGCAGTTAGGGGACACTGAAGCTCTCTTT. Its translation is CASSLAQLGDTEALF.

Concerning this clonotype itself: One end of the junction fails to match germline, which may point to a read error. As DNA, the CDR3 is TGCAGTGCTAGAGTCGGGACAAGCACAGGTACGCAGTATTTT. Residues: CSARVGTSTGTQYF. V usage is TRBV20-1 and J usage is TRBJ2-3; the D gene is possibly TRBD1 (6 bases). The CDR3 loop spans 14 amino acids. The germline V gene has CDR1 DFQATT and CDR2 SNEGSKA (reference sequence).

This clonotype has ten or more counts. CDR3 amino acids: CSVAKTGANVLTF. In nucleotides, the CDR3 is TGCAGCGTGGCAAAAACTGGGGCCAACGTCCTGACTTTC. V usage is TRBV29-1 and J usage is TRBJ2-6; D is unresolved. The germline V and J ends were trimmed by 6 bases and 2 bases, with 8 bases remaining between them. Germline lookup yields CDR1 SQVTM and CDR2 ANQGSEA. CDR3 length equals 13 residues.

Details on this clonotype: At one of its ends the junction is not consistent with the germline gene, which may arise from a read error. The rearrangement uses TRBV6-5 and TRBJ2-1, with 9 nucleotides matching TRBD1. Looked up from germline, CDR1 is MNHEY and CDR2 is SVGAGI. The CDR3 totals 15 residues. CDR3 residues: CTSSYFPGQGYEQFF. In DNA form, the CDR3 reads TGTACCAGTAGCTACTTTCCGGGACAGGGCTATGAGCAGTTCTTC.

Concerning this clonotype itself: A much larger clonotype is one base distant, so this may be a read error. The CDR3 ends on some other residue instead of the conserved phenylalanine or tryptophan, so this is likely a read error. The chain links TRBV20-1 to TRBJ2-7; TRBD2 agrees at 7 bases. Germline V lookup: CDR1 DFQATT, CDR2 SNEGSKA (reference sequence). CDR3 length: 14 amino acids. V trimming: 3 bases; J trimming: 7 bases; junction bases outside the gene matches: 12. CDR3 nucleotides: TGCAGTGCTAGCTCCCCCATCGGGAGGTATGAGCAGTACTCC. Protein product: CSASSPIGRYEQYS.

As for this clonotype: A much larger clone differs from this one at a single base, so this may be a read error. The rearrangement uses TRBV6-2 or TRBV6-3 and TRBJ2-5; TRBD2 matches at 12 bases. CDR3 size: 15 residues. The germline V gene has CDR1 MNHEY and CDR2 SVGEGT. Losses at the gene ends were 7 bases for V and 4 bases for J; bases not matched to a gene: 7. The CDR3 protein is CASNCGLAGRETQYF. In DNA form, the CDR3 reads TGTGCCAGCAATTGCGGACTAGCGGGAAGAGAGACCCAGTACTTC.

About this clonotype itself: No conserved phenylalanine or tryptophan ends this CDR3, so it is likely a read error. The chain uses TRBV19 and TRBJ1-1; 8 bases align to TRBD1. After removal of 6 bases from V and 7 bases from J, the junction contained 16 bases not matched to a gene. The CDR3 contains 16 residues. In germline, CDR1 is LNHDA, CDR2 SQIVND (reference sequence). CDR3 coding DNA: TGTGCCAGTAGCCCGCAGGGGGCAATAGGTTTTGGTGAAGCTTTCCTT. This encodes CASSPQGAIGFGEAFL.

By proportion, this clonotype is medium-sized. V is TRBV6-5 and J is TRBJ2-3; TRBD2 matches 9 bases. Germline V CDR1 and CDR2: MNHEY, SVGAGI. Trimming at V came to 2 bases and at J to 5 bases, leaving 8 bases not matched to a gene. The length of the CDR3 is 16 residues. The chain's CDR3 is CASSYASGGPRDTQYF. The CDR3 DNA reads as TGTGCCAGCAGTTACGCGAGCGGGGGGCCGCGAGATACGCAGTATTTT.

The count of this clonotype is one. It may be a read error: a sequence one base away is much more abundant. The rearrangement links TRBV29-1 to TRBJ2-4; D may be TRBD1 or TRBD2 (7 bases each). Per the germline V gene, CDR1 is SQVTM and CDR2 is ANQGSEA. CDR3 length: 14 residues. The CDR3, as DNA: TGCAGCGGGGAGGGAGGGGGCATCGGGAACATTCAGCACTTC. As protein: CSGEGGGIGNIQHF.